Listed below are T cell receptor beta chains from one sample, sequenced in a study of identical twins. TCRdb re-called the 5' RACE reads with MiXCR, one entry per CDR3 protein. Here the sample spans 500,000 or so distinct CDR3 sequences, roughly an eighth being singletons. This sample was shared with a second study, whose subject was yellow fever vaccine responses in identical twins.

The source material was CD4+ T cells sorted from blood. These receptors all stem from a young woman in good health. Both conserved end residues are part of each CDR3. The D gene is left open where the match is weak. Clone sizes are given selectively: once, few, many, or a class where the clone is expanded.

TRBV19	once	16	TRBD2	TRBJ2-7	CASSSRGSGLSYEQYF	TGTGCCAGTAGTTCCCGAGGTAGCGGGCTCTCCTACGAGCAGTACTTC
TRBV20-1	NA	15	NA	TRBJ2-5	CSPAQGGVSVETQYF	TGCAGCCCGGCCCAAGGTGGGGTCTCGGTAGAGACCCAGTACTTC
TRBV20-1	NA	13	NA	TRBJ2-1	CSAYPDSYNEQFF	TGCAGTGCCTACCCGGACAGTTACAATGAGCAGTTCTTC
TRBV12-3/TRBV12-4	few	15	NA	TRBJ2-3	CASTSGRRGPDTQYF	TGTGCCAGCACCTCGGGGAGACGAGGACCAGATACGCAGTATTTT
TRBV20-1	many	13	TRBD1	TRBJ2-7	CSAAGQVTYEQYF	TGCAGTGCCGCCGGACAGGTAACCTACGAGCAGTACTTC
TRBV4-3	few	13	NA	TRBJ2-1	CASSQEGFNEQFF	TGCGCCAGCAGCCAAGAGGGCTTCAATGAGCAGTTCTTC
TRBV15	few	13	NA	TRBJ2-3	CATSRAGVDTQYF	TGTGCCACCAGCAGAGCGGGTGTAGATACGCAGTATTTT
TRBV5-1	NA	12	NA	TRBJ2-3	CASSLEPHTQYF	TGCGCCAGCAGCTTGGAGCCACATACGCAGTATTTT
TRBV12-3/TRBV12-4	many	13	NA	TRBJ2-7	CASSLNGAYEQYF	TGTGCCAGCAGTTTAAACGGGGCCTACGAGCAGTACTTC
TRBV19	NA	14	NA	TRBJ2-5	CASSIQGRLETQYF	TGTGCCAGTAGTATACAGGGGAGGTTGGAGACCCAGTACTTC
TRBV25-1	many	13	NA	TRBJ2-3	CASSGPGQNTQYF	TGTGCCAGCAGTGGACCGGGACAAAATACGCAGTATTTT
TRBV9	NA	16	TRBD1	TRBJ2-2	CASSGLTGANTGELFF	TGTGCCAGCAGCGGACTGACAGGGGCGAACACCGGGGAGCTGTTTTTT
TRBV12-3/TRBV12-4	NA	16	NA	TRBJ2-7	CASSLGAGVFSYEQYF	TGTGCCAGCAGTTTAGGGGCAGGGGTATTTTCCTACGAGCAGTACTTC
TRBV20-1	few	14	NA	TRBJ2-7	CSAIPTRWGYEQYF	TGCAGTGCCATCCCCACAAGGTGGGGCTACGAGCAGTACTTC
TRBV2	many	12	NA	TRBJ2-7	CASSIRGFEQYF	TGTGCCAGCAGTATACGAGGGTTCGAGCAGTACTTC
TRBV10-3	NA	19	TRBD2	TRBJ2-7	CAISKTGTSGRVGLPEQYF	TGTGCCATCAGTAAAACCGGGACTAGCGGGAGAGTCGGTCTACCCGAGCAGTACTTC
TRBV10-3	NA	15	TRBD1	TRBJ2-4	CAIDPGTGAKNIQYF	TGTGCCATTGATCCCGGGACAGGGGCCAAAAACATTCAGTACTTC
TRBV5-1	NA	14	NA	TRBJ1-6	CASSLARFDSPLHF	TGCGCCAGCAGCTTGGCCAGGTTTGATTCACCCCTCCACTTT
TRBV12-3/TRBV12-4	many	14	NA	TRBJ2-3	CASRPGTSTDTQYF	TGTGCCAGCAGGCCCGGAACTAGCACAGATACGCAGTATTTT
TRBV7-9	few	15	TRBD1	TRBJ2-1	CASSLGQVKGNEQFF	TGTGCCAGCAGCTTGGGACAGGTAAAAGGCAATGAGCAGTTCTTC
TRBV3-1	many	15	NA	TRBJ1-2	CASSQDPTPSYGYTF	TGTGCCAGCAGCCAAGATCCGACCCCGAGCTATGGCTACACCTTC
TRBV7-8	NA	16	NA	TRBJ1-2	CASSLEQGPANYGYTF	TGTGCCAGCAGCTTAGAACAGGGCCCAGCTAACTATGGCTACACCTTC
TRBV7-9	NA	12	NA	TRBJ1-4	CASSLVQEKLFF	TGTGCCAGCAGCTTAGTCCAGGAAAAACTGTTTTTT
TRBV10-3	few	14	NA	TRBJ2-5	CAISESQVRETQYF	TGTGCCATCAGTGAGTCACAGGTCCGGGAGACCCAGTACTTC
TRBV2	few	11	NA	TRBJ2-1	CASSSNLGQFF	TGTGCCAGCAGCTCGAACTTGGGGCAGTTCTTC
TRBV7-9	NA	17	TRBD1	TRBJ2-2	CASSLGGTGRNTGELFF	TGTGCCAGCAGCTTAGGTGGGACAGGGAGAAACACCGGGGAGCTGTTTTTT
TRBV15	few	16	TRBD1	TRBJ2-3	CATSTAKGQGTDTQYF	TGTGCCACCAGCACCGCAAAGGGACAGGGCACAGATACGCAGTATTTT
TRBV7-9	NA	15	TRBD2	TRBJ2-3	CATLPGGARGDTQYF	TGTGCCACTTTGCCCGGGGGGGCCCGGGGAGATACGCAGTATTTT
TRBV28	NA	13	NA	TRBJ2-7	CASSFSTVYEQYF	TGTGCCAGCAGTTTCTCAACAGTTTACGAGCAGTACTTC
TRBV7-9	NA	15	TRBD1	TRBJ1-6	CASRAGTGTPSPLHF	TGTGCCAGCAGGGCCGGGACAGGGACCCCCTCACCCCTCCACTTT
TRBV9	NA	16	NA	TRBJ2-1	CASSVAGVGSYNEQFF	TGTGCCAGCAGCGTAGCGGGGGTGGGATCCTACAATGAGCAGTTCTTC
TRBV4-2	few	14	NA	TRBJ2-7	CASSHTTSSYEQYF	TGTGCCAGCAGCCACACGACAAGCTCCTACGAGCAGTACTTC
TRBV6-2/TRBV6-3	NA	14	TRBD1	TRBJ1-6	CASRGQGARSPLHF	TGTGCCAGCAGAGGACAGGGGGCGCGGTCACCCCTCCACTTT
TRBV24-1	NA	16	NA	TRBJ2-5	CATSDLGRKGIETQYF	TGTGCCACCAGTGATTTGGGGAGGAAGGGAATAGAGACCCAGTACTTC
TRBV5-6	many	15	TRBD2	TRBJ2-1	CASSLEGGVPNEQFF	TGTGCCAGCAGCTTGGAGGGAGGGGTCCCCAATGAGCAGTTCTTC
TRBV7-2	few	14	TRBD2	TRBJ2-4	CASTGGGSKNIQYF	TGTGCCAGCACCGGGGGGGGATCCAAAAACATTCAGTACTTC
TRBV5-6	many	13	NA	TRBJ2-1	CASSLAGGTAEFF	TGTGCCAGCAGCTTGGCAGGCGGGACAGCGGAGTTCTTC
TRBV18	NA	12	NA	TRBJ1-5	CASSPSNQPQHF	TGTGCCAGCTCACCTAGCAATCAGCCCCAGCATTTT
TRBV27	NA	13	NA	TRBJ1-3	CASRETAGNTIYF	TGTGCCAGCAGGGAGACCGCCGGAAACACCATATATTTT
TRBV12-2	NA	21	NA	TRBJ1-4	CASRVRGLTGDLFEPFEKLFF	TGTGCAAGTCGAGTGAGGGGCCTCACGGGCGATCTCTTCGAACCATTCGAAAAACTGTTTTTT
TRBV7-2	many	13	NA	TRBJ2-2	CASSLTDTGELFF	TGTGCCAGCAGCTTAACGGACACCGGGGAGCTGTTTTTT
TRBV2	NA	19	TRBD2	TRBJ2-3	CASKGGRGVAGVSSDTQYF	TGTGCCAGCAAGGGGGGGCGCGGAGTAGCGGGAGTGTCGTCAGATACGCAGTATTTT
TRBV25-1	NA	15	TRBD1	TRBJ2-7	CASRTGQERGGEQYF	TGTGCCAGCAGGACAGGACAGGAAAGAGGAGGCGAGCAGTACTTC
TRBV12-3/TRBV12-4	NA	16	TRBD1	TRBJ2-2	CASSNSGTGGTGELFF	TGTGCCAGCAGTAACTCTGGGACAGGGGGGACCGGGGAGCTGTTTTTT
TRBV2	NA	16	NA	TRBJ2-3	CASSEEGPPAPDTQYF	TGTGCCAGCAGTGAAGAGGGTCCGCCGGCCCCAGATACGCAGTATTTT
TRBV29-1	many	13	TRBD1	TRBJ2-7	CSVTGGVMYEQYF	TGCAGCGTGACAGGGGGGGTAATGTACGAGCAGTACTTC
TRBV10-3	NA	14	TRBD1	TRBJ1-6	CAISEEGATSPLHF	TGTGCCATCAGTGAGGAGGGGGCCACTTCACCCCTCCACTTT
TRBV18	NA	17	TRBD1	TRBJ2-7	CASSFVIPGTGLHEQYF	TGTGCCAGCTCATTCGTCATCCCCGGGACAGGGCTCCACGAGCAGTACTTC
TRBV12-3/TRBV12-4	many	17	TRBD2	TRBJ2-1	CASSFWGGGFVGNEQFF	TGTGCCAGCAGTTTTTGGGGGGGAGGGTTCGTTGGCAATGAGCAGTTCTTC
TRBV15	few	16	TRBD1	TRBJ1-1	CATSRYSTGRSTEAFF	TGTGCCACCAGCAGATATTCGACAGGGCGGAGCACTGAAGCTTTCTTT
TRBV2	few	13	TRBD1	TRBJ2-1	CASRRTGYNEQFF	TGTGCCAGCAGGAGGACAGGCTACAATGAGCAGTTCTTC
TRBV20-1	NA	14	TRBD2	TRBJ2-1	CSALLAGGQEEQFF	TGCAGTGCGCTTCTAGCGGGGGGGCAGGAAGAGCAGTTCTTC
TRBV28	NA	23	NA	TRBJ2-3	CASTLPPPEQGTYVGSRIDTQYF	TGTGCCAGCACCTTACCCCCTCCCGAGCAGGGGACTTATGTGGGTTCCCGAATAGATACGCAGTATTTT
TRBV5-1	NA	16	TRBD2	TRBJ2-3	CASSLPSGGGIDTQYF	TGCGCCAGCAGCTTGCCCAGCGGGGGTGGTATAGATACGCAGTATTTT